Below are 2 T cell receptor beta chains sequenced from a single sample in a study of shared clonotypes between healthy human individuals. Some clones are missing from TCRdb's copy, which holds only in-frame ones; the method was immunoSEQ multiplex PCR. The sample has around 430,000 clones; roughly 80% are singletons. Sequenced sample: PBMCs. Receptors were obtained from a middle-aged woman in good health. Some clones in this sample may be carry-over from other donors' samples.

J is TRBJ2-1 and V is TRBV5-1; 11 bases line up with TRBD2. J lost 12 bases, V lost 0 bases, and 11 bases had no gene match. The length of the CDR3 is 16 residues. CDR1 SGHRS and CDR2 YFSETQ come from the germline V gene. The CDR3 here is CASSLVPASGRFSQFF. As DNA, the CDR3 is TGCGCCAGCAGCTTGGTCCCAGCTAGCGGGAGGTTTTCGCAGTTCTTC.

This clone was picked up one time. This chain connects TRBV7-3 to TRBJ2-7; 11 bases fit TRBD2. The ends lost 2 bases at V and 1 base at J; junction bases unmatched: 4. The V gene's germline CDR1 is SGHTA and CDR2 FQGTGA. The CDR3 has 16 amino acids. The CDR3 coding sequence is TGTGCCAGCAGCTTAGCGACTAGCGGGAAATCCTACGAGCAGTACTTC. This gives the protein CASSLATSGKSYEQYF.